These 15 T cell receptor beta chains share one sample of origin, sequenced in a study of kidney transplant recipient with SARS-CoV-2 infection (dated by TCRdb to the early 2020s). Interpreted using the paper, the time point label stands for: pre-pandemic baseline sample and day 111 after first positive SARS-CoV-2 test. Sequenced using an Illumina MiSeq. In-frame beta chains were kept once TCRdb had trimmed the public reads at Q25 with fastp and called clones with MiXCR. Each CDR3 protein appears once, grouped with its most common genes and DNA. This sample has about 240,000 distinct CDR3 sequences in its table, and more than 25% of those were observed once. Jointly, the top ten make up under 9.5% of the sample. The source material was a blood sample, sampled at baseline and on day 111 from a kidney transplant recipient. The receptors come from a male patient aged 30 to 40 who had COVID-19 and was a kidney transplant recipient. Following transplantation, T cells from the graft donor may be among those present.

This clonotype was seen a few times. The chain couples TRBV20-1 to TRBJ1-2, with TRBD1 as a possible D gene (5 bases). V was cut by 7 bases and J by 2 bases, with 11 bases left in between. CDR3 length: 12 residues. CDR1 and CDR2 from the germline V gene are DFQATT and SNEGSKA (reference sequence). The CDR3 loop reads CSVPGLNYGYTF. The CDR3, as DNA: TGCAGTGTTCCGGGACTGAACTATGGCTACACCTTC.

The chain recombines TRBV19 with TRBJ2-2, with 12 bases lining up with TRBD2. This CDR3 spans 19 amino acids. Germline values: CDR1 LNHDA, CDR2 SQIVND (reference sequence). V dropped 4 bases and J dropped 4; count of bases not matched to a gene: 13. In nucleotides, the CDR3 is TGTGCCAGTAGTAGTAGGACTAGCGGGACGACTTCGAGCACCGGGGAGCTGTTTTTT. Protein sequence: CASSSRTSGTTSSTGELFF. Combining the CDR3 with reference TRBV19 and TRBJ2-2 gives the whole variable domain DGGITQSPKYLFRKEGQNVTLSCEQNLNHDAMYWYRQDPGQGLRLIYYSQIVNDFQKGDIAEGYSVSREKKESFPLTVTSAQKNPTAFYLCASSSRTSGTTSSTGELFFGEGSRLTVL.

A note on this clonotype: Being one base from a much bigger clone, this may be a read error. The V call is TRBV9, the J call TRBJ2-1; the D gene could be TRBD1 or TRBD2 (5 bases each). The CDR3 length is 15 residues. The V gene lost 1 base and the J gene lost 8 bases, with 16 bases spanning the gap. Germline CDR1 is SGDLS and CDR2 is YYNGEE. In nucleotides, the CDR3 is TGTGCCAGCAGCGTAAACCCAGACGGGGACGATGAGCAGTTCTTC. Its protein is CASSVNPDGDDEQFF. Drawing the rest from reference TRBV9 and TRBJ2-1, the complete variable domain is DSGVTQTPKHLITATGQRVTLRCSPRSGDLSVYWYQQSLDQGLQFLIQYYNGEERAKGNILERFSAQQFPDLHSELNLSSLELGDSALYFCASSVNPDGDDEQFFGPGTRLTVL.

This clonotype was picked up many times. The chain joins TRBV12-3 or TRBV12-4 to TRBJ1-2; tentative D call: TRBD1 (5 bases). V lost 5 bases to trimming and J lost 4 bases, with 23 bases between them. The CDR3 loop spans 17 amino acids. In DNA, the CDR3 is TGTGCCAGCAGTGTAGTCGACAGCTTCCGAAAGACCTATGGCTACACCTTC. This codes for CASSVVDSFRKTYGYTF.

This clonotype was recorded many times. The V gene is TRBV5-1, the J gene TRBJ1-6, with D tentatively TRBD1 (6 bases). This CDR3 spans 17 amino acids. The V gene lost 2 bases and the J gene lost 7 bases, with 19 bases spanning the gap. Germline V gene sequence: CDR1 SGHRS, CDR2 YFSETQ. In DNA, the CDR3 is TGCGCCAGCAGCTTACCTCGGGGGCAGGGAAGAAATTCACCCCTCCACTTT. Residues: CASSLPRGQGRNSPLHF.

This clonotype was observed at least ten times. The V and J genes are TRBV6-5 and TRBJ1-3, with 8 positions matching TRBD1. The V and J ends lost 6 bases and 2 bases, in that order; junction bases with no gene match: 6. The CDR3 loop spans 15 amino acids. Looked up from germline, CDR1 is MNHEY and CDR2 is SVGAGI. This CDR3 reads CASSHTGGTGNTIYF. The CDR3 nucleotides read TGTGCCAGCAGCCACACAGGGGGGACTGGAAACACCATATATTTT.

The sample holds many counts of this clonotype. The gene calls are TRBV5-1 and TRBJ1-2; no reliable D call. The CDR3 extends over 16 amino acids. The ends were cut back, 7 bases at V and 4 bases at J, with 23 bases in the middle. The V gene's germline CDR1 is SGHRS and CDR2 YFSETQ. The CDR3 loop is CASSNESVRKTYGYTF. The CDR3 DNA is TGCGCCAGCTCCAACGAATCGGTTCGAAAGACCTATGGCTACACCTTC. Filled out from reference TRBV5-1 and TRBJ1-2, the complete variable domain reads KAGVTQTPRYLIKTRGQQVTLSCSPISGHRSVSWYQQTPGQGLQFLFEYFSETQRNKGNFPGRFSGRQFSNSRSEMNVSTLELGDSALYLCASSNESVRKTYGYTFGSGTRLTVV.

The chain couples TRBV6-9 to TRBJ1-2; D perhaps matches TRBD1 (5 bases). Trimming stripped 5 bases from V and 4 bases from J, with 23 bases between. The CDR3 covers 17 residues. The germline V gene encodes CDR1 MNHGY and CDR2 SVAAGI. The CDR3 region is CASSTDMPYGKAYGYTF. CDR3 bases: TGTGCCAGCAGTACGGACATGCCTTACGGAAAGGCCTATGGCTACACCTTC.

This clonotype has a single count. The chain links TRBV5-5 to TRBJ1-1; TRBD1 aligns across 7 bases. CDR1 and CDR2 from the germline V gene are SGHKS and YYEKEE (reference sequence). There are 15 residues in the CDR3. Trimming cost V 0 bases and J 1 base; bases outside gene matches: 3. The CDR3 DNA is TGTGCCAGCAGCTTGGATCCAGGGGGGAACACTGAAGCTTTCTTT. It encodes CASSLDPGGNTEAFF.

This clonotype has just a few counts. The chain carries TRBV27 and TRBJ2-1; D not resolved. V dropped 2 bases and J dropped 4 bases, with 6 bases sitting between them. Germline V CDR1 and CDR2: MNHEY, SMNVEV (reference sequence). The CDR3 is 13 residues long. CDR3 region: CASSLGQYNEQFF. Here the CDR3 DNA reads TGTGCCAGCAGTTTAGGCCAGTACAATGAGCAGTTCTTC.

At least ten counts were recorded for this clonotype. The chain combines TRBV9 with TRBJ1-5; D may be TRBD1 (6 bases). V shed 4 bases and J shed 0 bases, with 11 bases lying between them. The CDR3 sequence is 15 residues long. Per germline, CDR1 SGDLS and CDR2 YYNGEE. CDR3 sequence: CASSPGTLSNQPQHF. CDR3 coding DNA: TGTGCCAGCAGCCCAGGGACACTTAGCAATCAGCCCCAGCATTTT.

Note on this clonotype: A much more abundant neighbour one base away suggests this may be a read error. V and J are TRBV20-1 and TRBJ1-2, with 7 bases identical to TRBD1. This CDR3 has 18 residues. J gave up 4 bases and V 0 bases, and 17 bases lay outside the gene matches. Germline V CDR1 and CDR2: DFQATT, SNEGSKA (reference sequence). The CDR3 DNA reads TGCAGTGCTAGAGATTTTGGAGGGGGCGGTTATTGGGGCTATGGCTACACCTTC. Protein sequence: CSARDFGGGGYWGYGYTF.

The chain couples TRBV29-1 to TRBJ2-4; D call uncertain. Judging by the DNA end, TRBJ2-7 fits better; the J call may be wrong. From germline, CDR1 is SQVTM and CDR2 ANQGSEA. CDR3 length: 13 amino acids. The CDR3 spells CSVAPEQSYEQYF. In DNA, the CDR3 is TGCAGCGTTGCACCGGAACAGTCCTACGAGCAGTACTTC.

This clonotype was counted many times. The chain combines TRBV5-1 with TRBJ1-1; D may be TRBD1 (5 bases). This CDR3 has 12 residues. Trimming took off 4 bases at V and 4 bases at J, with 8 bases between the two ends. Germline V gene sequence: CDR1 SGHRS, CDR2 YFSETQ. This CDR3 is CASSRDLTEAFF. CDR3 nucleotide sequence: TGCGCCAGCAGCCGGGACCTCACTGAAGCTTTCTTT.

This clonotype was recorded many times. The chain is built from TRBV7-8 and TRBJ2-7, with D possibly being TRBD1 (5 bases). CDR1 and CDR2 from the germline V gene are SGHVS and FQNEAQ. Trimming took off 2 bases at V and 3 bases at J, with 8 bases between the two ends. The CDR3 consists of 13 residues. CDR3 bases: TGTGCCAGCAGCTTATGGGGCAGCTACGAGCAGTACTTC. Its translation is CASSLWGSYEQYF. Together with reference TRBV7-8 and TRBJ2-7, the CDR3 gives the full variable domain: GAGVSQSPRYKVAKRGQDVALRCDPISGHVSLFWYQQALGQGPEFLTYFQNEAQLDKSGLPSDRFFAERPEGSVSTLKIQRTQQEDSAVYLCASSLWGSYEQYFGPGTRLTVT.